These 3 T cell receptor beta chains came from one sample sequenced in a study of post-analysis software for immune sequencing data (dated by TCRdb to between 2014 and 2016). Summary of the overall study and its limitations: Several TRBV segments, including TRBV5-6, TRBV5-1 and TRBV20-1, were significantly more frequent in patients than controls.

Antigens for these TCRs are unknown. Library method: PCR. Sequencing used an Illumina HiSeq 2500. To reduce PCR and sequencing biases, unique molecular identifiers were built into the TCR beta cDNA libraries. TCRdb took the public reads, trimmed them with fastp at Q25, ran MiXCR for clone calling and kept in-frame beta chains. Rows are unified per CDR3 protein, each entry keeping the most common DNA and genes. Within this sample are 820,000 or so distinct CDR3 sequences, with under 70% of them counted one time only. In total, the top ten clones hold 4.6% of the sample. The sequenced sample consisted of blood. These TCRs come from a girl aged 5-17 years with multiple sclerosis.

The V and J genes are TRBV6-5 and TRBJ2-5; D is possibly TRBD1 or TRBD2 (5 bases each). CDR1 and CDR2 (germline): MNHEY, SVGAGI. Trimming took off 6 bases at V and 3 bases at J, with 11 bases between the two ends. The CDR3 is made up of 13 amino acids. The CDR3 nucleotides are TGTGCCAGCAGACTGGGGGTGGAAGAGACCCAGTACTTC. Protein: CASRLGVEETQYF.

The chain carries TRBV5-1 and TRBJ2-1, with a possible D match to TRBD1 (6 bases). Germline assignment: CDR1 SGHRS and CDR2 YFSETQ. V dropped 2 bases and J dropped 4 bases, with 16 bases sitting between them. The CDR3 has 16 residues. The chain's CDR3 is CASSFLSGVGYNEQFF. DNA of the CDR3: TGCGCCAGCAGCTTTCTTTCAGGGGTGGGGTACAATGAGCAGTTCTTC.

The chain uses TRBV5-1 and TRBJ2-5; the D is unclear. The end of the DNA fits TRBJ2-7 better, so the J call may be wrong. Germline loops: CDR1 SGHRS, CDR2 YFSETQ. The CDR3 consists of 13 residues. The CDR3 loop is CASSFSLLYEQYF. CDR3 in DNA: TGCGCCAGCAGCTTCTCGCTTCTCTACGAGCAGTACTTC.